The rows below give T cell receptor beta chains drawn from one sample of a study of spatial heterogeneity in lung cancer. TCRdb analysed the 5' RACE reads with MiXCR anew, one entry per CDR3 protein. The sample has some 39,000 distinct CDR3 sequences, 6% to 7.5% seen once. Here the sequenced sample was PBMCs, taken at surgery. These TCRs come from a female donor with early-stage non-small cell lung cancer. Each CDR3 is given with its conserved first and last residue. The D gene is left open where the match is weak. Size is omitted from some rows. Given values are once, few, many or a class for expanded clones.

abundance: many; v_gene: TRBV6-2/TRBV6-3; j_gene: TRBJ1-5; d_gene: TRBD1; CDR3nt: TGTGCCAGCAGTTCCAACCGCCGGGACAGGGAAAGCAATCAGCCCCAGCATTTT; CDR3aa: CASSSNRRDRESNQPQHF
abundance: -; v_gene: TRBV11-2; j_gene: TRBJ2-7; d_gene: -; CDR3nt: TGTGCCAGCAGCCGCCAGACTAGTTTGCTCGAGCAGTACTTC; CDR3aa: CASSRQTSLLEQYF
abundance: few; v_gene: TRBV6-1; j_gene: TRBJ2-1; d_gene: -; CDR3nt: TGTGCCAGCAATCGGGGTATCTCCTACAATGAGCAGTTCTTC; CDR3aa: CASNRGISYNEQFF
abundance: -; v_gene: TRBV12-3/TRBV12-4; j_gene: TRBJ1-3; d_gene: -; CDR3nt: TGTGCCAGCAGCTTACAGCGCTCTGGAAACACCATATATTTT; CDR3aa: CASSLQRSGNTIYF
abundance: many; v_gene: TRBV6-5; j_gene: TRBJ1-1; d_gene: TRBD1; CDR3nt: TGTGCCAGCTGGTATGAGACAGGGAGCACTGAAGCTTTCTTT; CDR3aa: CASWYETGSTEAFF
abundance: many; v_gene: TRBV5-1; j_gene: TRBJ2-7; d_gene: TRBD1; CDR3nt: TGCGCCAGCAGCTCGGGACAGGGGAGCTCCTACGAGCAGTACTTC; CDR3aa: CASSSGQGSSYEQYF
abundance: -; v_gene: TRBV7-9; j_gene: TRBJ2-3; d_gene: -; CDR3nt: TGTGCCAGCGGAAAGAGCTCTAGCACAGATACGCAGTATTTT; CDR3aa: CASGKSSSTDTQYF
abundance: many; v_gene: TRBV12-3/TRBV12-4; j_gene: TRBJ1-2; d_gene: TRBD1; CDR3nt: TGTGCCAGCAGTTTAGCGGGACAGGGGGACGTCTATGGCTACACCTTC; CDR3aa: CASSLAGQGDVYGYTF
abundance: many; v_gene: TRBV2; j_gene: TRBJ2-5; d_gene: -; CDR3nt: TGTGCCAGCAATGCGGGTCAAGAGACCCAGTACTTC; CDR3aa: CASNAGQETQYF
abundance: few; v_gene: TRBV29-1; j_gene: TRBJ2-5; d_gene: -; CDR3nt: TGCAGCGTTGAGGGGACGGTGTACCAAGAGACCCAGTACTTC; CDR3aa: CSVEGTVYQETQYF
abundance: -; v_gene: TRBV20-1; j_gene: TRBJ2-5; d_gene: -; CDR3nt: TGCAGTGCTGTGGGACTTCGCAAAGAGACCCAGTACTTC; CDR3aa: CSAVGLRKETQYF
abundance: -; v_gene: TRBV5-1; j_gene: TRBJ1-2; d_gene: -; CDR3nt: TGCGCCAGCAGCTTCCAGGAAACTAACTATGGCTACACCTTC; CDR3aa: CASSFQETNYGYTF
abundance: many; v_gene: TRBV12-3/TRBV12-4; j_gene: TRBJ1-5; d_gene: TRBD1; CDR3nt: TGTGCCAGCAGTTTGTCAGGGGACAGGAGATTTCCCCAGCATTTT; CDR3aa: CASSLSGDRRFPQHF
abundance: few; v_gene: TRBV7-9; j_gene: TRBJ2-2; d_gene: -; CDR3nt: TGTGCCAGCAGCTTGCCGACATCTTCGGCGAACACCGGGGAGCTGTTTTTT; CDR3aa: CASSLPTSSANTGELFF
abundance: few; v_gene: TRBV28; j_gene: TRBJ1-5; d_gene: TRBD1; CDR3nt: TGTGCCAGCAGTCTACCGGGACAGGTCAATCAGCCCCAGCATTTT; CDR3aa: CASSLPGQVNQPQHF
abundance: many; v_gene: TRBV28; j_gene: TRBJ1-2; d_gene: -; CDR3nt: TGTGCCAGCAGTTTAATGTCCGCCGCACCCCATGGCTACACCTTC; CDR3aa: CASSLMSAAPHGYTF
abundance: many; v_gene: TRBV5-1; j_gene: TRBJ2-5; d_gene: -; CDR3nt: TGCGCCAGCAGCTTGAGGGCCAGGGAAGAGACCCAGTACTTC; CDR3aa: CASSLRAREETQYF
abundance: many; v_gene: TRBV10-3; j_gene: TRBJ2-2; d_gene: TRBD2; CDR3nt: TGTGCCATCAGTGTGCTAGCGGGGTTGACCGGGGAGCTGTTTTTT; CDR3aa: CAISVLAGLTGELFF
abundance: many; v_gene: TRBV4-3; j_gene: TRBJ1-3; d_gene: -; CDR3nt: TGCGCCAGCAGCCGAAACCATCCAGGGTCCGGAAACACCATATATTTT; CDR3aa: CASSRNHPGSGNTIYF
abundance: -; v_gene: TRBV10-3; j_gene: TRBJ2-3; d_gene: -; CDR3nt: TGTGCCATCAGAGCGGAGGGGGCCACAGATACGCAGTATTTT; CDR3aa: CAIRAEGATDTQYF
abundance: -; v_gene: TRBV24-1; j_gene: TRBJ2-5; d_gene: -; CDR3nt: TGTGCCACCAGTGACGGGGAGACCCAGTACTTC; CDR3aa: CATSDGETQYF
abundance: few; v_gene: TRBV19; j_gene: TRBJ2-3; d_gene: TRBD1; CDR3nt: TGTGCCAGTAGTAAGGACAGGTTCGGTGATACGCAGTATTTT; CDR3aa: CASSKDRFGDTQYF
abundance: many; v_gene: TRBV10-3; j_gene: TRBJ2-7; d_gene: -; CDR3nt: TGTGCCATCAGTGAGTCACCCGGGGGCGAGCAGTACTTC; CDR3aa: CAISESPGGEQYF
abundance: -; v_gene: TRBV20-1; j_gene: TRBJ2-7; d_gene: -; CDR3nt: TGCAGTGCTGAGGCCGGGACAATCGACTACGAGCAGTACTTC; CDR3aa: CSAEAGTIDYEQYF
abundance: many; v_gene: TRBV23-1; j_gene: TRBJ1-1; d_gene: TRBD1; CDR3nt: TGCGCCAGCACCCACAGGGGATTCAACCCTGAAGCTTTCTTT; CDR3aa: CASTHRGFNPEAFF
abundance: -; v_gene: TRBV3-1; j_gene: TRBJ2-4; d_gene: -; CDR3nt: TGTGCCAGCAGCCAGGGAGGGGGCCATAACATTCAGTACTTC; CDR3aa: CASSQGGGHNIQYF
abundance: many; v_gene: TRBV7-2; j_gene: TRBJ2-1; d_gene: -; CDR3nt: TGTGCCAGCAGCTTAGTGGGTTTTCCCCAAAATGAGCAGTTCTTC; CDR3aa: CASSLVGFPQNEQFF
abundance: few; v_gene: TRBV4-3; j_gene: TRBJ2-2; d_gene: TRBD2; CDR3nt: TGCGCCAGCAGCCGCTTGGGACTAGCGGGGGATACCGGGGAGCTGTTTTTT; CDR3aa: CASSRLGLAGDTGELFF
abundance: -; v_gene: TRBV5-1; j_gene: TRBJ2-5; d_gene: TRBD2; CDR3nt: TGCGTCAGCAGCTTGAGCGGGGGCCAAGAGACCCAGTACTTC; CDR3aa: CVSSLSGGQETQYF
abundance: few; v_gene: TRBV5-1; j_gene: TRBJ2-1; d_gene: TRBD2; CDR3nt: TGCGCCAGCAGCCCTGGGACTAGCGGGAATGAGCAGTTCTTC; CDR3aa: CASSPGTSGNEQFF
abundance: few; v_gene: TRBV5-1; j_gene: TRBJ2-5; d_gene: -; CDR3nt: TGCGCCAGCAGCCTGGGGGCAGGATACCTTCAAGAGACCCAGTACTTC; CDR3aa: CASSLGAGYLQETQYF
abundance: few; v_gene: TRBV10-3; j_gene: TRBJ2-1; d_gene: TRBD2; CDR3nt: TGTGCCATCAGTGAGACCGGGACTAGCGGTAGGGAGCAGTTCTTC; CDR3aa: CAISETGTSGREQFF
abundance: few; v_gene: TRBV11-2; j_gene: TRBJ2-2; d_gene: -; CDR3nt: TGTGCCAGCAGAGGAGGGGTCACCGGGGAGCTGTTTTTT; CDR3aa: CASRGGVTGELFF
abundance: many; v_gene: TRBV11-2; j_gene: TRBJ1-6; d_gene: -; CDR3nt: TGTGCCAGCAGCTTAGACTTGGGGGATTCACCCCTCCACTTT; CDR3aa: CASSLDLGDSPLHF
abundance: -; v_gene: TRBV4-1; j_gene: TRBJ2-7; d_gene: -; CDR3nt: TGCGCCAGCAGCCCGGCCGCTTACTCCTACGAGCAGTACTTC; CDR3aa: CASSPAAYSYEQYF
abundance: many; v_gene: TRBV4-2; j_gene: TRBJ2-1; d_gene: -; CDR3nt: TGTGCCAGCAGCCAACCCCAAGGGTTCTACAATGAGCAGTTCTTC; CDR3aa: CASSQPQGFYNEQFF
abundance: many; v_gene: TRBV7-8; j_gene: TRBJ2-7; d_gene: TRBD2; CDR3nt: TGTGCCAGCAGCCGGCTAGCGGGGGCCTACGAGCAGTACTTC; CDR3aa: CASSRLAGAYEQYF
abundance: many; v_gene: TRBV7-9; j_gene: TRBJ1-6; d_gene: -; CDR3nt: TGTGCCAGCAGCTTAGGCAGGGGCCATTCACCCCTCCACTTT; CDR3aa: CASSLGRGHSPLHF
abundance: many; v_gene: TRBV29-1; j_gene: TRBJ2-7; d_gene: TRBD1; CDR3nt: TGCAGCGCCAGTCAAAACAGGGGCTACGAGCAGTACTTC; CDR3aa: CSASQNRGYEQYF
abundance: many; v_gene: TRBV12-3/TRBV12-4; j_gene: TRBJ2-3; d_gene: -; CDR3nt: TGTGCCAGCAGTTTGGCGCGCACAGATACGCAGTATTTT; CDR3aa: CASSLARTDTQYF
abundance: -; v_gene: TRBV5-1; j_gene: TRBJ2-3; d_gene: -; CDR3nt: TGCGCCAGCAGCTTGGTCCTGGGGGGCGGAGGAGATACGCAGTATTTT; CDR3aa: CASSLVLGGGGDTQYF
abundance: once; v_gene: TRBV18; j_gene: TRBJ1-5; d_gene: TRBD1; CDR3nt: TGTGCCAGCTCACCATCAGGGGGCCTAGGCAATCAGCCCCAGCATTTT; CDR3aa: CASSPSGGLGNQPQHF
abundance: few; v_gene: TRBV12-3/TRBV12-4; j_gene: TRBJ1-4; d_gene: -; CDR3nt: TGTGCCAGCAGTTTTTTGGGACGGCTTAATGAAAAACTGTTTTTT; CDR3aa: CASSFLGRLNEKLFF
abundance: many; v_gene: TRBV7-6; j_gene: TRBJ1-1; d_gene: TRBD1; CDR3nt: TGTGCCACCCGGACAGGGGGGAACACTGAAGCTTTCTTT; CDR3aa: CATRTGGNTEAFF
abundance: -; v_gene: TRBV6-5; j_gene: TRBJ1-1; d_gene: TRBD1; CDR3nt: TGTGCCAGCAGTTATGGGGACAGGGGGAACACTGAAGCTTTCTTT; CDR3aa: CASSYGDRGNTEAFF
abundance: many; v_gene: TRBV7-9; j_gene: TRBJ2-1; d_gene: -; CDR3nt: TGTGCCAGCAGCTTCGGAACGCCGGCCGAGCAGTTCTTC; CDR3aa: CASSFGTPAEQFF
abundance: -; v_gene: TRBV13; j_gene: TRBJ1-6; d_gene: -; CDR3nt: TGTGCCAGCAGCCAAAAACCAAAAGAGCCTCGGGGGCTCCCACGTGGGGACGGATATTCACCCCTCCACTTT; CDR3aa: CASSQKPKEPRGLPRGDGYSPLHF
abundance: many; v_gene: TRBV20-1; j_gene: TRBJ2-6; d_gene: TRBD1; CDR3nt: TGCAGTGCCAGACAGGGGGTAGATGCCGGGGCCAACGTCCTGACTTTC; CDR3aa: CSARQGVDAGANVLTF
abundance: many; v_gene: TRBV5-1; j_gene: TRBJ2-3; d_gene: TRBD1; CDR3nt: TGCGCCAGCAGCGACAGGGTGAGCGAGGCAGATACGCAGTATTTT; CDR3aa: CASSDRVSEADTQYF
abundance: -; v_gene: TRBV29-1; j_gene: TRBJ2-3; d_gene: -; CDR3nt: TGCAGCGTTGAGTCCAGGGGCGCAGATACGCAGTATTTT; CDR3aa: CSVESRGADTQYF
abundance: many; v_gene: TRBV3-1; j_gene: TRBJ1-2; d_gene: TRBD1; CDR3nt: TGTGCCAGCAGCCAACGAGGACAGGGGTACTATGGCTACACCTTC; CDR3aa: CASSQRGQGYYGYTF
abundance: many; v_gene: TRBV20-1; j_gene: TRBJ2-7; d_gene: -; CDR3nt: TGCAGTGCCCCTCAGGGGATACAGCAGTACTTC; CDR3aa: CSAPQGIQQYF
abundance: many; v_gene: TRBV28; j_gene: TRBJ2-3; d_gene: -; CDR3nt: TGTGCCAGCAGGCCGCAGGGCACAGATACGCAGTATTTT; CDR3aa: CASRPQGTDTQYF